Here is one T cell receptor (beta chain) with its context. No antigen is known for it. Per-base qualities were not stored, and no clone one base away is much larger. To prepare the library, the immunoSEQ multiplex PCR assay was applied. Rearranged TCR beta chain sequences were amplified using the hsTCRB Kit according to the manufacturer's protocol. TCRB libraries were sequenced on an Illumina MiSeq. Concerning the study's data processing: The proprietary platform of the kit vendor was used for demultiplexing, trimming and gene mapping. TCRdb retrieved this table from immuneACCESS and kept in-frame rearrangements only. Not all clones are present; in checked studies, unresolved V genes account for under half, and no reason is known for the remainder. That table gives V, J and clone size, and the DNA gave D and trimming. For this sample the table gives 60,000 to 75,000 clones, of which around 83% were detected only once. The ten largest clonotypes hold approximately 4.2% of the sample.

The data were taken from a study of a mutant IDH1 vaccine in newly diagnosed glioma (dated by TCRdb to the early 2020s). Context from the whole study: Of the approximately 30 treated patients, 62.5% were male and around 40% were female, and the mean age was around 40 years. Prior to enrollment, standard therapy consisting of radiotherapy alone, temozolomide alone, or radiochemotherapy with temozolomide had been administered to patients, with the combination being received by most patients. Six visits were used for peripheral blood collection: V03 (baseline), V05, V07, V10, V12 and V13. Longitudinal TCRB deep sequencing was performed for roughly 24 treated patients wherever samples were available for exploratory analyses.

From the germline V gene, CDR1 is SNHLY and CDR2 is FYNNEI. V trim: 9 bases; J trim: 8 bases; unmatched bases: 0. The CDR3 measures 10 amino acids from cysteine to phenylalanine. The entry retains the CDR3 DNA only, 30 bases that are in frame from base 1. What the research found in general, with its limitations: Vaccine-induced immune responses across multiple MHC alleles were detected in 90% to 95% of patients. PBMC samples for TCRB deep sequencing were selected based on availability. The authors stated that sample limitations prevented analyses of patient blood samples from being reproduced. No apparent relationship was observed between pseudoprogression and alterations in the top peripheral T cell clonotypes detected by TCRB sequencing.

This specimen's time point label, per the study, means: baseline, week 1 (first vaccination visit). This sample's treatment or condition label indicates: pre-vaccination baseline after standard-of-care therapy. Donors had newly diagnosed WHO grade 3 or 4 IDH1-mutant astrocytomas with loss of nuclear ATRX. The samples were drawn from NOA16, a multicentre, single-arm, open-label phase I trial in Germany that tested a mutant IDH1 peptide vaccine in humans for the first time. Blood drawn at visit V03 was used as the baseline sample for immunogenicity testing. Genomic DNA for TCRB sequencing was extracted from EDTA blood using the DNeasy Blood and Tissue Kit.

The TCR originated in a woman under 30 with glioma. Some clones in this sample may be carry-over from other donors' samples. The V and J segments used are TRBV2 and TRBJ1-2, with 10 junctional bases fitting TRBD1. The material sequenced was peripheral blood mononuclear cells (PBMCs), taken from a glioma patient treated with radiotherapy, temozolomide or both. The bases are TGTGCCAGGGACAGGGGGGGCTACACCTTC. Its protein is CARDRGGYTF.